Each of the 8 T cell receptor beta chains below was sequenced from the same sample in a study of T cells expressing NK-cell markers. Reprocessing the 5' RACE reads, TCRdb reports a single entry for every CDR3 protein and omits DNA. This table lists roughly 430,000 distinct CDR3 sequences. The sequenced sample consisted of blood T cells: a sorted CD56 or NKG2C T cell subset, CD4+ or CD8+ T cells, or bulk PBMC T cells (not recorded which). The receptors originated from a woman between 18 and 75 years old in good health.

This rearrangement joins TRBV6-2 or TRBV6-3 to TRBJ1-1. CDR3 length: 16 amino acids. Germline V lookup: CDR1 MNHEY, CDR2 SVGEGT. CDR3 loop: CASSPAVGVMSTEAFF.

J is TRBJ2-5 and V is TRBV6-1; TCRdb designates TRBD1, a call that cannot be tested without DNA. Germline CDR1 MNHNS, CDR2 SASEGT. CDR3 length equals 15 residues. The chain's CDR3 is CASKPGWGRGETQYF.

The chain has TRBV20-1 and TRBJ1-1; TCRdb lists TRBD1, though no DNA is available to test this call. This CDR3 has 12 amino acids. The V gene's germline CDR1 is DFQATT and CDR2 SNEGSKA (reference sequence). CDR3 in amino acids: CSAPHTGAEAFF.

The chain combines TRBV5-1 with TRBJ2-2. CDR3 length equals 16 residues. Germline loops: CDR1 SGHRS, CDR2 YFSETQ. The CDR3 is CASSFGLQKNTGELFF.

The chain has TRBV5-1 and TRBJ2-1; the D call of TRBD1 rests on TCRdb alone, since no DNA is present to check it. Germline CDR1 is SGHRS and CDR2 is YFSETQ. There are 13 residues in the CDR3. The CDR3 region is CASSTGTFDEQFF.

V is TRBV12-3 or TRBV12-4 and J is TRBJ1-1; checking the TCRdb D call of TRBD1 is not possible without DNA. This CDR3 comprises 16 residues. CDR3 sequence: CASSFGGGGFGTEAFF.

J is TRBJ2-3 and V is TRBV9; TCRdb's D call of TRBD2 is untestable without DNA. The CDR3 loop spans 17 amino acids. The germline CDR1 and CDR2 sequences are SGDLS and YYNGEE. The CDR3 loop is CASSVGASGSFGDTQYF.

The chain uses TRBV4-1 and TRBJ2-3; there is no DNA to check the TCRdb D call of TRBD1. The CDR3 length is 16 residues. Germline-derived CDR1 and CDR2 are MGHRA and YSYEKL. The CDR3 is CASSQYNRGPGDTQYF.